Following are 32 T cell receptor beta chains from one sample sequenced in a study of T-cell reconstitution after alpha-beta-depleted transplantation in children. Using unique molecular identifiers, the investigators prepared the TCRbeta library. TCRdb reprocessed the PCR reads with MiXCR, giving one entry per CDR3 protein. The sample has around 480,000 distinct CDR3 sequences; 32% are singletons. The sample consisted of PBMCs from the stem cell graft donor, taken from the stem cell graft. Receptors originate from a human donor who donated a stem cell graft to a child with aplastic anemia.

This clonotype has just a few counts. The V gene is TRBV9, the J gene TRBJ2-3, with TRBD2 matching 10 bases. The CDR3 length is 16 residues. CDR1 is SGDLS and CDR2 is YYNGEE in the germline V gene. The V segment lost 1 base and the J segment 1 base; nucleotides outside the gene matches: 3. CDR3 sequence reads: CASSVTLAGGTDTQYF. The CDR3 DNA reads TGTGCCAGCAGCGTAACCCTAGCGGGGGGCACAGATACGCAGTATTTT. The full variable domain, its missing parts supplied by reference TRBV9 and TRBJ2-3, is DSGVTQTPKHLITATGQRVTLRCSPRSGDLSVYWYQQSLDQGLQFLIQYYNGEERAKGNILERFSAQQFPDLHSELNLSSLELGDSALYFCASSVTLAGGTDTQYFGPGTRLTVL.

This chain links TRBV7-2 with TRBJ1-6; possibly TRBD1 for D (5 bases). The CDR3 length is 12 residues. V was shortened by 5 bases and J by 14 bases, with 13 bases between the two germline ends. Per germline, CDR1 SGHTA and CDR2 FQGNSA. CDR3 in DNA: TGTGCCAGCAGCGGGGCCTGGGGAGCCCTCCACTTT. Protein sequence: CASSGAWGALHF. Variable domain in full (rest from reference TRBV7-2 and TRBJ1-6): GAGVSQSPSNKVTEKGKDVELRCDPISGHTALYWYRQSLGQGLEFLIYFQGNSAPDKSGLPSDRFSAERTGGSVSTLTIQRTQQEDSAVYLCASSGAWGALHFGNGTRLTVT.

This sequence joins TRBV7-3 and TRBJ2-3, with TRBD2 matching over 8 bases. V lost 5 bases, J lost 4 bases, and 5 bases stayed unmatched. The germline V gene encodes CDR1 SGHTA and CDR2 FQGTGA. The CDR3 has 14 amino acids. The CDR3 DNA follows: TGTGCCAGCAGCCCGGGACTAGTCCCAGATACGCAGTATTTT. Translated, it gives CASSPGLVPDTQYF.

The rearrangement joins TRBV4-1 to TRBJ1-3, with D maybe TRBD1 (6 bases). Trimming stripped 4 bases from V and 0 bases from J, with 13 bases between. The CDR3 has 16 amino acids. From germline, CDR1 is MGHRA and CDR2 YSYEKL. For the CDR3, the DNA is TGCGCCAGCAGCCGGGGGGACACGAGCTCTGGAAACACCATATATTTT. This translates into CASSRGDTSSGNTIYF.

This clonotype was observed many times. V and J are TRBV12-3 or TRBV12-4 and TRBJ2-5, with 11 bases matching TRBD2. CDR3 length: 14 residues. Trimming removed 6 bases from V and 2 bases from J; junction bases left unmatched: 2. The CDR3 DNA follows: TGTGCCAGCAGCAGGACTAGCGGGCAAGAGACCCAGTACTTC. As protein: CASSRTSGQETQYF.

In this sample, this clonotype turned up many times. The V call is TRBV18, the J call TRBJ2-1, with D perhaps TRBD1 or TRBD2 (5 bases each). There are 15 residues in the CDR3. Germline lookup yields CDR1 KGHSH and CDR2 LQKENI. Trimming took off 6 bases at V and 3 bases at J, with 15 bases between the two ends. The DNA for the CDR3 is TGTGCCAGCTCCCGAGGGCAGGGTGGCTACAATGAGCAGTTCTTC. Translation gives CASSRGQGGYNEQFF.

The chain combines TRBV7-2 with TRBJ1-1; 7 bases fit TRBD1. The germline V gene has CDR1 SGHTA and CDR2 FQGNSA. Losses at the gene ends were 1 base for V and 1 base for J; bases not matched to a gene: 3. The CDR3 is made up of 15 amino acids. CDR3 sequence reads: CASSLDRGRNTEAFF. The CDR3 coding sequence is TGTGCCAGCAGCTTAGACAGGGGAAGGAACACTGAAGCTTTCTTT. Full variable domain (missing parts from reference TRBV7-2 and TRBJ1-1): GAGVSQSPSNKVTEKGKDVELRCDPISGHTALYWYRQSLGQGLEFLIYFQGNSAPDKSGLPSDRFSAERTGGSVSTLTIQRTQQEDSAVYLCASSLDRGRNTEAFFGQGTRLTVV.

The gene calls are TRBV27 and TRBJ2-3; D not resolved. Trimming shortened V by 2 bases and J by 2 bases, and 17 bases separated the two germline ends. The V gene's germline CDR1 is MNHEY and CDR2 SMNVEV (reference sequence). The CDR3 totals 17 residues. The CDR3 spells CASSLRSLRRVTDTQYF. The CDR3 nucleotides read TGTGCCAGCAGTTTAAGGTCCCTAAGACGGGTCACAGATACGCAGTATTTT.

V and J are TRBV5-1 and TRBJ1-1, with 10 bases identical to TRBD1. Germline trimming cut 3 bases from V and 0 bases from J; bases unmatched to any gene: 5. CDR1 SGHRS and CDR2 YFSETQ come from the germline V gene. The CDR3 is 16 amino acids. As DNA, the CDR3 is TGCGCCAGCAGCTCGGGACAGGGGAAAATGAACACTGAAGCTTTCTTT. It yields the protein CASSSGQGKMNTEAFF. The variable domain in full, completed from reference TRBV5-1 and TRBJ1-1, reads KAGVTQTPRYLIKTRGQQVTLSCSPISGHRSVSWYQQTPGQGLQFLFEYFSETQRNKGNFPGRFSGRQFSNSRSEMNVSTLELGDSALYLCASSSGQGKMNTEAFFGQGTRLTVV.

V gene TRBV9 combines with J gene TRBJ2-1; 10 bases map to TRBD1. The V and J ends lost 2 bases and 6 bases, in that order; junction bases with no gene match: 2. Germline CDR1 reads SGDLS; CDR2 reads YYNGEE. The CDR3 sequence is 14 residues long. The CDR3 sequence: CASSVGDRGNEQFF. Here the CDR3 DNA reads TGTGCCAGCAGCGTTGGGGACAGGGGCAATGAGCAGTTCTTC.

This clonotype appeared a few times. This chain links TRBV12-3 or TRBV12-4 with TRBJ1-5, with D possibly being TRBD1 (5 bases). V was pared by 6 bases and J by 7 bases, with 10 bases between. This CDR3 has 12 residues. This CDR3 reads CASRQGVQPQHF. CDR3 sequence (DNA): TGTGCCAGCAGACAAGGGGTGCAGCCCCAGCATTTT.

Details on this clonotype: An end of the junction does not agree with germline; a read error may underlie this. The genes are TRBV15 and TRBJ2-6; TRBD1 agrees at 7 bases. The V gene's germline CDR1 is LNHNV and CDR2 YYDKDF (reference sequence). The CDR3 is made up of 15 amino acids. CDR3 coding DNA: TGTGCCACCAGCTTGCAGGGTGAGGGGGCCAACGGCCTGACTTTC. Its protein is CATSLQGEGANGLTF.

This clonotype has a handful of counts. This chain connects TRBV6-6 to TRBJ1-6; 9 positions agree with TRBD1. CDR1 is MNHNY and CDR2 is SVGAGI in the germline V gene (reference sequence). J lost 7 bases, V lost 7 bases, and 8 bases had no gene match. The CDR3 contains 15 residues. In nucleotides, the CDR3 is TGTGCCAGCAATGAACAGGGGGCGCGAAATTCACCCCTCCACTTT. Amino acids: CASNEQGARNSPLHF.

The V and J genes are TRBV3-1 and TRBJ1-1; no clear D gene. Deletions cut 0 bases from V and 1 base from J, with 21 bases between. Germline CDR1 reads LGHDT; CDR2 reads YNNKEL (reference sequence). CDR3 length: 19 residues. The CDR3, as DNA: TGTGCCAGCAGCCAAGATTGGCGCACAGCCGGAATGGCGAACACTGAAGCTTTCTTT. Translation: CASSQDWRTAGMANTEAFF.

CDR3 coding DNA: TGCAGCGTTTACGACAGGGACTACACCTTC. This gives the protein CSVYDRDYTF. J is TRBJ1-2 and V is TRBV29-1; 7 positions match TRBD1. J was trimmed by 10 bases and V by 5 bases; bases with no gene match: 4. Germline CDR1 and CDR2: SQVTM and ANQGSEA. The CDR3 length is 10 residues.

The chain combines TRBV7-2 with TRBJ2-7; D assignment may be TRBD1 or TRBD2 (5 bases each). With 5 bases removed from V and 0 bases from J, the gap between germline ends came to 14 bases. The CDR3 extends over 15 amino acids. In germline, CDR1 is SGHTA, CDR2 FQGNSA. In nucleotides, the CDR3 is TGTGCCAGCAGCCGAGGGGCCTCCTACTCCTACGAGCAGTACTTC. This codes for CASSRGASYSYEQYF.

This clonotype was counted a few times. The chain has TRBV10-3 and TRBJ2-3; 9 bases are shared with TRBD1. CDR1 and CDR2 (germline): ENHRY, SYGVKD. The CDR3 loop spans 16 amino acids. The J segment lost 0 bases and the V segment lost 4 bases, leaving 5 bases of the junction unmatched. The DNA for the CDR3 is TGTGCCATCAGTGCTACAGGGGGCCCTAGCACAGATACGCAGTATTTT. Protein product: CAISATGGPSTDTQYF.

Notes on this clonotype: The conserved phenylalanine or tryptophan is not found at the CDR3 terminus, so this likely reflects a read error. This chain uses TRBV20-1 with TRBJ2-3, with a weak D call TRBD2 (5 bases). Germline CDR1 and CDR2: DFQATT and SNEGSKA (reference sequence). The ends were cut back, 2 bases at V and 4 bases at J, with 16 bases in the middle. This CDR3 comprises 15 residues. The CDR3 coding sequence is TGCAGTGCTAGACTTTCAGGACTTGGGGCAGATACGCAGTATCTT. Translating gives CSARLSGLGADTQYL.

This clonotype was seen a few times. V and J are TRBV29-1 and TRBJ2-5; TRBD1 matches 10 bases. The CDR3 extends over 13 amino acids. Germline CDR1 reads SQVTM; CDR2 reads ANQGSEA. Trimming at V came to 7 bases and at J to 1 base, leaving 3 bases not matched to a gene. Here the CDR3 reads CSGRTGGQETQYF. CDR3 sequence (DNA): TGCAGCGGTCGGACAGGGGGCCAAGAGACCCAGTACTTC.

This clonotype was detected only a few times. The rearrangement uses TRBV29-1 and TRBJ2-5; D assignment may be TRBD1 or TRBD2 (5 bases each). The CDR3 contains 14 residues. The V gene lost 6 bases and the J gene lost 4 bases, with 18 bases spanning the gap. Germline CDR1 and CDR2: SQVTM and ANQGSEA. The CDR3 nucleotides are TGCAGCGTGCTGCCGGGACCTGGAGGAGAGACCCAGTACTTC. It is translated as CSVLPGPGGETQYF.

The chain links TRBV20-1 to TRBJ2-7, with D tentatively TRBD1 or TRBD2 (5 bases each). Germline loops: CDR1 DFQATT, CDR2 SNEGSKA (reference sequence). The V gene lost 1 base and the J gene lost 2 bases, with 15 bases spanning the gap. The CDR3 covers 15 residues. CDR3 sequence: CSARGPGTVTYEQYF. CDR3 in DNA: TGCAGTGCTAGAGGCCCCGGGACGGTAACCTACGAGCAGTACTTC.

The genes are TRBV12-3 or TRBV12-4 and TRBJ1-3; 7 bases agree with TRBD1. The CDR3 has 17 residues. J lost 0 bases, V lost 5 bases, and 10 bases had no gene match. The CDR3: CASSPSRTGLSGNTIYF. CDR3 nucleotides: TGTGCCAGCAGTCCTTCCCGGACAGGACTCTCTGGAAACACCATATATTTT.

The chain joins TRBV20-1 to TRBJ1-2; D is unclear. The CDR3 is 16 residues long. Per germline, CDR1 DFQATT and CDR2 SNEGSKA (reference sequence). Trimming took 1 base from V and 0 from J, leaving 15 bases between them. Here the CDR3 reads CSARVEQSFTNYGYTF. The CDR3 DNA sequence: TGCAGTGCTAGAGTCGAACAAAGTTTTACTAACTATGGCTACACCTTC.

J is TRBJ1-2 and V is TRBV7-9, with D tentatively TRBD1 (5 bases). The V and J ends lost 5 bases and 2 bases respectively, with 15 bases between them. Germline V lookup: CDR1 SEHNR, CDR2 FQNEAQ (reference sequence). The CDR3 extends over 15 amino acids. The CDR3 sequence is CASSPSTSGNYGYTF. CDR3 DNA sequence: TGTGCCAGCAGCCCATCGACCTCAGGGAACTATGGCTACACCTTC.

J is TRBJ2-7 and V is TRBV12-3 or TRBV12-4, with 9 bases identical to TRBD2. The CDR3 length is 16 residues. V trimming: 1 base; J trimming: 6 bases; junction bases outside the gene matches: 10. CDR3 in DNA: TGTGCCAGCAGTTTAGTGGGCTGCGGGAGGGCCATCGAGCAGTACGTC. The encoded protein is CASSLVGCGRAIEQYV.

This clonotype was found a few times. The J gene is TRBJ2-3, the V gene TRBV30, with a possible D match to TRBD1 (5 bases). CDR3 length: 14 residues. CDR1 is GTSNPN, CDR2 SVGIG, per germline (reference sequence). Trimming shortened V by 3 bases and J by 0 bases, and 10 bases separated the two germline ends. Written as DNA, the CDR3 is TGTGCCTGGAGCCAGGGCCTAAGCACAGATACGCAGTATTTT. Its protein product is CAWSQGLSTDTQYF. Drawing the rest from reference TRBV30 and TRBJ2-3, the complete variable domain is SQTIHQWPATLVQPVGSPLSLECTVEGTSNPNLYWYRQAAGRGLQLLFYSVGIGQISSEVPQNLSASRPQDRQFILSSKKLLLSDSGFYLCAWSQGLSTDTQYFGPGTRLTVL.

This rearrangement joins TRBV29-1 to TRBJ2-2; unclear D gene. Germline CDR1 is SQVTM and CDR2 is ANQGSEA. The CDR3 extends over 11 amino acids. Trimming cost V 6 bases and J 7 bases, with 9 bases left between them. The CDR3 DNA follows: TGCAGCGTCCGGGTGGTCGGGGAGCTGTTTTTT. Protein: CSVRVVGELFF.

This clonotype appeared a few times. The rearrangement uses TRBV29-1 and TRBJ2-7; 7 nucleotides align to TRBD1. V shed 5 bases and J 5 bases; nucleotides not matched to a gene: 9. The V gene's germline CDR1 is SQVTM and CDR2 ANQGSEA. CDR3 length: 13 amino acids. The CDR3 sequence: CSVLGTDLDEQYF. CDR3 DNA: TGCAGCGTTCTTGGGACAGACCTGGACGAGCAGTACTTC.

A remark on this clonotype: One end of the junction does not line up with germline, which may come from a read error. V and J are TRBV20-1 and TRBJ2-1; 12 nucleotides align to TRBD1. Germline values: CDR1 DFQATT, CDR2 SNEGSKA (reference sequence). The CDR3 runs 16 residues. The CDR3 sequence: CSARGTGGNSYDEQFF. Here the CDR3 DNA reads TGCAGTGCTAGGGGGACAGGGGGCAACTCCTACGATGAGCAGTTCTTC.

Points on this clonotype: One end of the junction does not line up with germline, which may come from a read error. This chain uses TRBV29-1 with TRBJ2-5; 11 bases agree with TRBD2. The CDR3 runs to 13 residues. CDR1 and CDR2 from the germline V gene are SQVTM and ANQGSEA. The CDR3 DNA follows: TGCAGCGCGTCAACTAGCGGGAGAGAGGCCCAGTACTTC. Translating gives CSASTSGREAQYF.

Only a few counts were recorded for this clonotype. The chain joins TRBV12-3 or TRBV12-4 to TRBJ2-3; TRBD1 agrees at 7 bases. This CDR3 has 13 residues. V was pared by 10 bases and J by 7 bases, with 11 bases of the junction left unmatched. As DNA, the CDR3 is TGTGCCACCGCACCGGACAGGACAAATACGCAGTATTTT. It is translated as CATAPDRTNTQYF.

In its sample, this clonotype was seen a few times. This rearrangement joins TRBV19 to TRBJ1-2; a weak D match, TRBD1 (6 bases). Trimming cost V 8 bases and J 3 bases, with 16 bases left between them. CDR3 length: 14 residues. CDR1 and CDR2 (germline): LNHDA, SQIVND (reference sequence). CDR3 nucleotide sequence: TGTGCCAGTGCACGTGGGGGGCAAGACTATGGCTACACCTTC. It codes for CASARGGQDYGYTF.